A single sample is the source of the 14 T cell receptor beta chains below, sequenced in a study of Graves' ophthalmopathy and Graves' hyperthyroidism. Transcripts of RNA were the source for amplifying TCR beta CDR3 regions. Second-round multiplex PCR came after a first-round RT-PCR that employed HTBI primers. Each CDR3 protein is one row after TCRdb ran MiXCR on the multiplex PCR reads. The profile shows about 480,000 distinct CDR3 sequences, approximately 15% of them singletons. The sequenced sample consisted of blood. These receptors were collected from a woman aged 25 to 45 with Graves' ophthalmopathy.

Ten or more counts support this clonotype. The chain uses TRBV12-3 or TRBV12-4 and TRBJ2-3; TRBD1 might be the D (6 bases). V lost 6 bases and J 4 bases, leaving 11 bases between the germline ends. The CDR3 runs to 13 residues. In DNA, the CDR3 is TGTGCCAGCAGCCGAGGACAGTCAGATACGCAGTATTTT. Protein product: CASSRGQSDTQYF.

This clonotype was picked up many times. CDR3 sequence (DNA): TGTGCCAGTACCCCACTCCCCTTAGCGGGAGCGGGAGAGACCCAGTACTTC. As protein: CASTPLPLAGAGETQYF. This chain links TRBV19 with TRBJ2-5, with 9 bases aligning to TRBD2. Germline CDR1 is LNHDA and CDR2 is SQIVND (reference sequence). V dropped 7 bases and J dropped 4; count of bases not matched to a gene: 16. The length of the CDR3 is 17 residues. The variable domain in full, completed from reference TRBV19 and TRBJ2-5, reads DGGITQSPKYLFRKEGQNVTLSCEQNLNHDAMYWYRQDPGQGLRLIYYSQIVNDFQKGDIAEGYSVSREKKESFPLTVTSAQKNPTAFYLCASTPLPLAGAGETQYFGPGTRLLVL.

This clonotype was counted many times. This chain connects TRBV18 to TRBJ2-7; 9 bases line up with TRBD1. The V and J ends lost 8 bases and 7 bases, in that order; junction bases with no gene match: 9. This CDR3 contains 13 residues. The germline V gene encodes CDR1 KGHSH and CDR2 LQKENI. The CDR3 DNA reads as TGTGCCAGCAGTCCGGGACAGGGCGGGGAGCAGTACTTC. This encodes CASSPGQGGEQYF.

Ten or more counts support this clonotype. This sequence joins TRBV12-3 or TRBV12-4 and TRBJ2-7; 7 positions agree with TRBD1. The CDR3 spans 14 residues. The V and J ends lost 7 bases and 7 bases, in that order; junction bases with no gene match: 13. CDR3 loop: CASTRISTGEEQYF. The CDR3 nucleotides read TGTGCCAGCACCCGAATTTCTACAGGGGAAGAGCAGTACTTC.

This clonotype was seen many times. This chain uses TRBV6-5 with TRBJ1-1; D unclear. The CDR3 covers 13 residues. In germline, CDR1 is MNHEY, CDR2 SVGAGI. The V end was cut by 0 bases, the J end by 11 bases, with 13 bases between. This chain's CDR3 is CASSYSPPEGAFF. CDR3 nucleotides: TGTGCCAGCAGTTACTCTCCCCCCGAAGGGGCTTTCTTT.

The sample holds many counts of this clonotype. The J gene is TRBJ1-1, the V gene TRBV14, with TRBD1 matching over 7 bases. After removal of 1 base from V and 4 bases from J, the junction contained 6 bases not matched to a gene. CDR1 and CDR2 (germline): SGHDN, FVKESK. The CDR3 is 15 amino acids. The CDR3, as DNA: TGTGCCAGCAGCCAAGGGGCCCAGGGGGTCACTGAAGCTTTCTTT. It yields the protein CASSQGAQGVTEAFF.

This clonotype was counted at least ten times. The chain recombines TRBV13 with TRBJ1-1; TRBD1 matches 8 bases. Germline lookup yields CDR1 PRHDT and CDR2 FYEKMQ (reference sequence). V lost 4 bases and J lost 4; bases outside the gene matches: 8. CDR3 length: 15 residues. The CDR3 nucleotides read TGTGCCAGCAGCTATACCGGGACAGGTCCCACTGAAGCTTTCTTT. Translated, it gives CASSYTGTGPTEAFF.

This clonotype has a count of ten or more. The V call is TRBV5-1, the J call TRBJ2-7; TRBD2 agrees at 9 bases. With V trimmed by 0 bases and J by 1 base, 5 bases remained unmatched. Germline V CDR1 and CDR2: SGHRS, YFSETQ. The CDR3 loop spans 16 amino acids. CDR3 bases: TGCGCCAGCAGCTTGGATCCTAGCGGGATTTCCTACGAGCAGTACTTC. As protein: CASSLDPSGISYEQYF. The full variable domain, rest sourced from reference TRBV5-1 and TRBJ2-7, is KAGVTQTPRYLIKTRGQQVTLSCSPISGHRSVSWYQQTPGQGLQFLFEYFSETQRNKGNFPGRFSGRQFSNSRSEMNVSTLELGDSALYLCASSLDPSGISYEQYFGPGTRLTVT.

This clonotype appeared many times. This chain joins TRBV28 and TRBJ1-2, with D unresolved. The ends were cut back, 2 bases at V and 2 bases at J, with 18 bases in the middle. The CDR3 spans 17 residues. Per germline, CDR1 MDHEN and CDR2 SYDVKM. The CDR3: CASSLVVGILTNYGYTF. CDR3 sequence (DNA): TGTGCCAGCAGTTTAGTGGTCGGGATCCTGACCAACTATGGCTACACCTTC.

The sample holds many counts of this clonotype. The genes are TRBV5-1 and TRBJ2-4; weak D call: TRBD2 (6 bases). Looked up from germline, CDR1 is SGHRS and CDR2 is YFSETQ. The CDR3 covers 15 residues. The V and J ends lost 7 bases and 3 bases respectively, with 17 bases between them. The CDR3 protein is CASRDSGYDKNIQYF. The CDR3 bases are TGCGCCAGCCGGGACTCCGGGTATGACAAAAACATTCAGTACTTC.

The V call is TRBV9, the J call TRBJ2-5; D possibly corresponds to TRBD2 (6 bases). The CDR3 is 15 amino acids. V gave up 0 bases and J gave up 2 bases, with 11 bases separating them. CDR1 and CDR2 (germline): SGDLS, YYNGEE. DNA of the CDR3: TGTGCCAGCAGCGTAGCAGGGAGCGGGCAAGAGACCCAGTACTTC. Protein: CASSVAGSGQETQYF.

This clonotype was counted at least ten times. V is TRBV18 and J is TRBJ1-1, with D perhaps TRBD1 (6 bases). V lost 0 bases and J 1 base, leaving 12 bases between the germline ends. Germline loops: CDR1 KGHSH, CDR2 LQKENI. The CDR3 runs to 16 residues. The CDR3 spells CASSPPGARGNTEAFF. CDR3 DNA: TGTGCCAGCTCACCACCGGGGGCCCGGGGGAACACTGAAGCTTTCTTT. Complete variable domain (other parts from reference TRBV18 and TRBJ1-1): NAGVMQNPRHLVRRRGQEARLRCSPMKGHSHVYWYRQLPEEGLKFMVYLQKENIIDESGMPKERFSAEFPKEGPSILRIQQVVRGDSAAYFCASSPPGARGNTEAFFGQGTRLTVV.

This clonotype was counted ten times or more. The chain uses TRBV28 and TRBJ1-5; D perhaps matches TRBD1 (6 bases). Trimming took off 7 bases at V and 5 bases at J, with 21 bases between the two ends. CDR3 size: 16 residues. Germline values: CDR1 MDHEN, CDR2 SYDVKM. As DNA, the CDR3 is TGTGCCAGCACTTTGATACAGGGCAGAGGCTATCAGCCCCAGCATTTT. This encodes CASTLIQGRGYQPQHF. Looking up the rest from reference TRBV28 and TRBJ1-5 gives the full variable domain: DVKVTQSSRYLVKRTGEKVFLECVQDMDHENMFWYRQDPGLGLRLIYFSYDVKMKEKGDIPEGYSVSREKKERFSLILESASTNQTSMYLCASTLIQGRGYQPQHFGDGTRLSIL.

The chain couples TRBV6-5 to TRBJ1-6; D gene unclear. Germline V gives CDR1 MNHEY, CDR2 SVGAGI. The CDR3 spans 15 residues. The V end lost 2 bases, the J end lost 13 bases, and 18 bases lay between the germline ends. The CDR3, as DNA: TGTGCCAGCAGTTACGGCGGGCAGCCTTCTGTCCCCCTCCACTTT. Translation gives CASSYGGQPSVPLHF.